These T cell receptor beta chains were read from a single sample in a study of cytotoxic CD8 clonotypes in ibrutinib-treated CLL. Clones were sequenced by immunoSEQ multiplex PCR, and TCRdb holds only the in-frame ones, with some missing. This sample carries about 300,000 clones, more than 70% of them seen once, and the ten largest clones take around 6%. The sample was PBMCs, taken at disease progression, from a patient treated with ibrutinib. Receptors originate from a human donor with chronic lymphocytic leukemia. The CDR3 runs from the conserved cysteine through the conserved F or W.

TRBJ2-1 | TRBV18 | CASSPTSGVSSYNEQFF
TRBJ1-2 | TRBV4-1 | CASSQGKGQGSGYTF
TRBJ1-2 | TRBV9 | CASSVGSGQGYGYTF
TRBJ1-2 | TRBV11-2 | CASSLDLGTNYGYTF
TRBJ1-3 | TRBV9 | CASGQGGHGNTIYF
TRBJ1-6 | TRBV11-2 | CASSLEGRWSSYNSPLHF
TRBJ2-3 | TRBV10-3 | CANRPDRNTDTQYF
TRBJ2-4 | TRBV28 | CASRGGPGNIQYF
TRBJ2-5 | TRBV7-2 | CASSGGQGLETQYF
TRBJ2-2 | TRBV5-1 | CASSLEHAQPGELFF
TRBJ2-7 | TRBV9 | CASSQDSSYEQYF
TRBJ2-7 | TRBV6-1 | CASYSAGKYEQYF
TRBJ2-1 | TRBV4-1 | CASSQRLVNNEQFF
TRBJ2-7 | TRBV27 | CASTIRPGAYEQYF
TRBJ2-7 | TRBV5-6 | CASSLFAFHEQYF
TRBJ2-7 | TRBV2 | CASSLLAGVTYEQYF
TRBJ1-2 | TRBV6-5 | CASTGVRANYGYTF
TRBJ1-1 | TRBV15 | CATSRVTGPAEAFF
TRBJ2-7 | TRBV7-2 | CASSPSSHQGSHEQYF
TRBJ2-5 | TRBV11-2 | CASSLGVLGGTQETQYF
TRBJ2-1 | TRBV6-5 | CASSIGQGIYNEQFF
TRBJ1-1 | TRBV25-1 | CASSLGVGTEAFF
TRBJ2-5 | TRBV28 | CASSPGQGWDETQYF
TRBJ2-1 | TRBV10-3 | CAISEYRGPTYNEQFF
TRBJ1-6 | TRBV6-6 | CASSYGTANSPLHF
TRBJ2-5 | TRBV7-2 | CASSLWVTSGSNETQYF
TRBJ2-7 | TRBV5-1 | CASSWIGTGSSYEQYF
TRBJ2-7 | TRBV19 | CASRGGDSPSGEQYF
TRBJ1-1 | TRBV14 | CASSLTRGFGAFF
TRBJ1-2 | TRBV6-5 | CASSYSTGVGYTF
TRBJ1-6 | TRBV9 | CASSDHAESPLHF
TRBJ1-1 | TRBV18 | CASSPNRGFGTEAFF
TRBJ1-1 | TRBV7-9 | CASSLRRGREAFF
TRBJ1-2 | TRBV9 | CASSPRTGKEYGYTF
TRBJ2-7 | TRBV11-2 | CASSLEAGSTYEQYF